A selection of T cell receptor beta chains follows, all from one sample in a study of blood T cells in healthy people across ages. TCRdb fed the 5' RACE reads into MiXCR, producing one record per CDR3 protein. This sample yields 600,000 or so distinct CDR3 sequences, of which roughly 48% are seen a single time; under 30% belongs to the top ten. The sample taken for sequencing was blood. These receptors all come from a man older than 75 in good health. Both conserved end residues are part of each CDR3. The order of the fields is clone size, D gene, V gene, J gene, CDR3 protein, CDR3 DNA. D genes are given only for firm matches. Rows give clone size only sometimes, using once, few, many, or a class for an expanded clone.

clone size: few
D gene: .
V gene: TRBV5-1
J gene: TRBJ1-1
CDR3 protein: CASSWGPPMNTEAFF
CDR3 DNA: TGCGCCAGCAGCTGGGGCCCGCCAATGAACACTGAAGCTTTCTTT

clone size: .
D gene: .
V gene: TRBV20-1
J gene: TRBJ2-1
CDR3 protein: CSASERDEQFF
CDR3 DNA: TGCAGTGCTAGTGAGCGTGATGAGCAGTTCTTC

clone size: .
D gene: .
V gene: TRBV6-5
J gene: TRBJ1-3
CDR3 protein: CATKGSGNAIYF
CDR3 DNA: TGTGCCACGAAGGGTTCTGGAAACGCCATATATTTT

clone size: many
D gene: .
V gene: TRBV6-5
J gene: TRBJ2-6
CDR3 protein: CASSYSSSGANVLTF
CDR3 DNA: TGTGCCAGCAGTTACTCGAGCTCTGGGGCCAACGTCCTGACTTTC

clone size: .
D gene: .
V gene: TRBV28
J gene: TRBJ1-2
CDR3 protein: CASSRTVSSYGYTF
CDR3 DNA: TGTGCCAGCAGTCGGACAGTCTCCTCCTATGGCTACACCTTC

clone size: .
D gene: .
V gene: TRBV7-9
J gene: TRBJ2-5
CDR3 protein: CASSSSEGVEYF
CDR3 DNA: TGTGCCAGCAGCTCGAGTGAGGGGGTGGAGTACTTC

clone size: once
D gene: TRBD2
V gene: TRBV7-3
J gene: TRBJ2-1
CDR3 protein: CASSYQGLAGVDEQFF
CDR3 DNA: TGTGCCAGCAGCTACCAAGGACTAGCGGGAGTTGATGAGCAGTTCTTC

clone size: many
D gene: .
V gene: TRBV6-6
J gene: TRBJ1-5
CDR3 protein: CASRGRDSNQPQHF
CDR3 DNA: TGTGCCAGCAGGGGTAGGGACTCCAATCAGCCCCAGCATTTT

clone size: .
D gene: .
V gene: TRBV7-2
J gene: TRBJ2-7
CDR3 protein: CASSLTPPYEQYF
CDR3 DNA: TGTGCCAGCAGCTTAACCCCCCCCTACGAGCAGTACTTC

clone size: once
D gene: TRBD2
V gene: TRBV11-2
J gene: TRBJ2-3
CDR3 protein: CVGSSKGALAGGPGVKTDTQYF
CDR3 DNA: TGTGTCGGCAGCTCCAAGGGGGCACTAGCGGGAGGGCCCGGTGTAAAGACAGATACGCAGTATTTT

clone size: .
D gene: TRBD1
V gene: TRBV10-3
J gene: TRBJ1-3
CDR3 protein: CAISRTGGDSGNTIYF
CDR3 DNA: TGTGCCATCAGTAGGACAGGGGGCGATTCTGGAAACACCATATATTTT

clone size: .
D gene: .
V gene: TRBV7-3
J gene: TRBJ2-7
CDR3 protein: CASSLSGGRGVPYEQYF
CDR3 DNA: TGTGCCAGCAGCTTAAGTGGGGGGAGAGGGGTCCCCTACGAGCAGTACTTC

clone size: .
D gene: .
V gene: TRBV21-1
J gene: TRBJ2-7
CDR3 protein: CASSKVGTGPSAQYF
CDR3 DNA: TGTGCCAGCAGCAAAGTAGGGACAGGGCCCTCGGCCCAGTACTTC

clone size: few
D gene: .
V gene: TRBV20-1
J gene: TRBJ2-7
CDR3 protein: CSARAGTAGEQYF
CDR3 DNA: TGCAGTGCTAGAGCTGGGACAGCGGGGGAGCAGTACTTC

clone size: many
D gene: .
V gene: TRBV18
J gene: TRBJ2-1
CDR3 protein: CASSRGNEQFF
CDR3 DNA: TGTGCCAGCAGTAGAGGCAATGAGCAGTTCTTC

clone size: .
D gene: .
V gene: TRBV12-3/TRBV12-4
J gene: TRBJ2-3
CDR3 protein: CASSLDLLTPKGADTQYF
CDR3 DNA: TGTGCCAGCAGTTTAGACCTGCTAACGCCGAAGGGGGCAGATACGCAGTATTTT

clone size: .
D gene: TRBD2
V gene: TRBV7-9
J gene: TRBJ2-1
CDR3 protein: CASNLGLAGVYTEQFF
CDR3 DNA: TGTGCCAGCAACTTAGGTCTAGCGGGGGTTTACACTGAGCAGTTCTTC

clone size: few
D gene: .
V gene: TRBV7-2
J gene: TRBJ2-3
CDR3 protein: CASVREDRTDTQYF
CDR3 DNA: TGTGCCAGCGTGAGGGAGGACCGCACAGATACGCAGTATTTT

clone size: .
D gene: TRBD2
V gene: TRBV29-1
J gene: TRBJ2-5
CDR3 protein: CSVDRQGGAETQYF
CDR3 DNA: TGCAGCGTTGATCGGCAGGGAGGGGCGGAGACCCAGTACTTC

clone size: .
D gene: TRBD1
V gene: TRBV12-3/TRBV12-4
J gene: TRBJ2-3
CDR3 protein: CASSLRTGNTDTQYF
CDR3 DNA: TGTGCCAGCAGTCTGAGGACAGGGAATACAGATACGCAGTATTTT

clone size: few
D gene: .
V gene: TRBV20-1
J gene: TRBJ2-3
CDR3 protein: CSARDRSYGRYF
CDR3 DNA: TGCAGTGCTAGAGATCGGAGCTACGGCAGGTATTTT

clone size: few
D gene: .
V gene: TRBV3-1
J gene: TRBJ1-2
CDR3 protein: CASSQGYLNYGYTF
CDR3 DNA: TGTGCCAGCAGCCAAGGATACCTCAACTATGGCTACACCTTC

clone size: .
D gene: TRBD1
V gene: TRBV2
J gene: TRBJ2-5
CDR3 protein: CASKGAQETQYF
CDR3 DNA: TGTGCCAGTAAGGGGGCGCAGGAGACCCAGTACTTC

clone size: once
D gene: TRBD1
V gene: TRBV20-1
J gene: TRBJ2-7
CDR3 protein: CSARGTGGVTYEQYF
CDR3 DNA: TGCAGTGCTAGGGGGACAGGGGGGGTTACCTACGAGCAGTACTTC

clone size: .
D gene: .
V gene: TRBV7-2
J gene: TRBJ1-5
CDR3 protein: CASSDRLSSRQPQHF
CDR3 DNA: TGTGCCAGCAGCGATCGACTCTCTTCCCGTCAGCCCCAGCATTTT

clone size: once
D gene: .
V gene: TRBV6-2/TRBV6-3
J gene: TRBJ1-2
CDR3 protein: CASSSGRLGYGNTF
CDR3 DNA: TGTGCCAGCAGTTCTGGTCGCCTGGGCTATGGCAACACCTTC

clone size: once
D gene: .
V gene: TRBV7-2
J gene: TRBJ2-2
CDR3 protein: CASSLGGGPGVGELFF
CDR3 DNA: TGTGCCAGCAGCTTAGGAGGCGGTCCCGGAGTCGGGGAGCTGTTTTTT

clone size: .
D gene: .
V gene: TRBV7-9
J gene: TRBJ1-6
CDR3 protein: CASSPGTGHNSPLHF
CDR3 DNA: TGTGCCAGCAGCCCGGGCACAGGTCATAATTCACCCCTCCACTTT

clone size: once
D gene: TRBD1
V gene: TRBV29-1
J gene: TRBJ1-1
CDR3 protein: CSVKSTGGDTEAFF
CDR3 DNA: TGCAGCGTGAAATCAACAGGGGGAGACACTGAAGCTTTCTTT

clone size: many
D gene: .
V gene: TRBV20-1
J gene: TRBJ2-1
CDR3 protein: CSAPETAGPPYNEQFF
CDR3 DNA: TGCAGTGCGCCAGAGACGGCTGGACCGCCCTACAATGAGCAGTTCTTC

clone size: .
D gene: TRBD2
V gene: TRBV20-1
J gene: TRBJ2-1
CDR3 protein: CSAQGLAGHNEQFF
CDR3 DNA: TGCAGTGCTCAAGGACTAGCGGGACACAATGAGCAGTTCTTC